This T cell receptor (beta chain) was sequenced during a study of T cell responses to AZD1222 COVID-19 vaccine. Study observations and caveats: The number of AZD1222 recipients seropositive at baseline was only five to seven. Spike as a whole was targeted by vaccine-associated CD4 TCRs, dominant at 160-218 and 743-854. Two AZD1222 administrations were followed by greater Spike-specific TCR breadth and depth.

Profiling relied on immunoSEQ multiplex PCR, and the TCRdb table lists in-frame clones only, not all of them. The sample holds about 110,000 clones, roughly 89% seen once. Second doses that came at about 4 or about 12 weeks were put together. On this clone: What it recognizes is unknown.

This CDR3 comprises 15 residues. Trimming took off 1 base at V and 5 bases at J, with 11 bases between the two ends. The germline gives CDR1 LNHDA, CDR2 SQIVND (reference sequence). The genes are TRBV19 and TRBJ2-2; perhaps TRBD2 as D (5 bases). The sample in question was peripheral blood, obtained 28 days after the second AZD1222 dose. The source of this sequence is an adult who received the AZD1222 COVID-19 vaccine. CDR3 nucleotides: TGTGCCAGTAGTATAGGTCGGGAAGGGACCGGGGAGCTGTTTTTT. Protein product: CASSIGREGTGELFF.